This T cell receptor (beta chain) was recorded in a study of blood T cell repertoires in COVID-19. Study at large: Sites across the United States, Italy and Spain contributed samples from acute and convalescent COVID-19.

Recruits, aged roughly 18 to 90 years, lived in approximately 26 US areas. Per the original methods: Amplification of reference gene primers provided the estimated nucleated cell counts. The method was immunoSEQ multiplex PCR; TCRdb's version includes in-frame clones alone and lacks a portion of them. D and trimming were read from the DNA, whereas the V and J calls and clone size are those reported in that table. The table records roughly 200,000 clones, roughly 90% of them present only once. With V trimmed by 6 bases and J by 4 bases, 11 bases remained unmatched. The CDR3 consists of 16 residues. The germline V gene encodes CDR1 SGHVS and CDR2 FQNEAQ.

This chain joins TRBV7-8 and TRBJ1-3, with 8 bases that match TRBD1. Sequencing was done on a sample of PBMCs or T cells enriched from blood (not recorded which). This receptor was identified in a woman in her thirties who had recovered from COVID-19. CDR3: CASRRAQGAKGNTIYF. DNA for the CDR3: TGTGCCAGCAGGCGCGCCCAGGGGGCTAAAGGAAACACCATATATTTT.